The T cell receptor beta chain under discussion was sequenced for a study of blood T cell repertoires in COVID-19. On the study more broadly: The origin of the acute and convalescent COVID-19 samples was the United States, Italy and Spain. From T cells, B-cell-depleted T cells, or PBMCs came the material, which was cDNA or gDNA.

With regard to this clone: This sample includes further DNA sequences coding for the same CDR3.

The CDR3 totals 12 residues. Trimming cost V 4 bases and J 3 bases, with 6 bases left between them. CDR1 SGHRS and CDR2 YFSETQ come from the germline V gene. Per the original methods: The authors estimated nucleated cell counts from reference gene primer amplification. Data came from immunoSEQ multiplex PCR; TCRdb stores just in-frame clones and leaves some out. V, J and clone size derive from that table, while D and trimming were established from the DNA sequence. The data show 95,000 or so clones, approximately 80% seen once. This sequence originates from a man at least 80 years old with COVID-19, enrolled during active disease. The specimen was peripheral blood. The chain links TRBV5-1 to TRBJ2-3; D not certain. CDR3 sequence: CASSLSTDTQYF. CDR3 bases: TGCGCCAGCAGCCTTAGTACAGATACGCAGTATTTT.